This record covers a single T cell receptor (beta chain). Germline CDR1 is SGHVS and CDR2 is FQNEAQ. There are 15 residues in the CDR3. The V segment lost 2 bases and the J segment 2 bases; nucleotides outside the gene matches: 2. This specimen comes from a study of blood T cell repertoires in COVID-19. Some clones are missing from TCRdb's copy, which holds only in-frame ones; the method was immunoSEQ multiplex PCR. The profile shows some 320,000 clones, about nine tenths of them singletons. The rearrangement uses TRBV7-8 and TRBJ2-7; TRBD2 aligns across 11 bases. Sequencing input: PBMCs or T cells enriched from blood (not recorded which). The clonotype was recovered from a man in his 60s who had recovered from COVID-19. The CDR3, as DNA: TGTGCCAGCAGCTTACTGACTAGCGGGGCCTACGAGCAGTACTTC. Its protein product is CASSLLTSGAYEQYF.